Given below is one T cell receptor beta chain in context. TCRdb's copy holds only in-frame clones and misses some; the assay was immunoSEQ multiplex PCR. This sample has around 190,000 clones; 80% occur once, and the top ten carry roughly 6.7%. The data are from a study of blood T cell repertoires in COVID-19. Looking at the study overall: In each case, the material was cDNA or gDNA derived from T cells, B-cell-depleted T cells, or PBMCs.

The ends were cut back, 5 bases at V and 2 bases at J, with 13 bases in the middle. This CDR3 region has 15 residues. Germline assignment: CDR1 SGHTA and CDR2 FQGNSA. V gene TRBV7-2 combines with J gene TRBJ2-1; D possibly corresponds to TRBD1 (6 bases). What was sequenced was peripheral blood. The TCR was taken from a man between 60 and 75 years old with acute or convalescent COVID-19. The CDR3 loop is CASSTDRWAYNEQFF. DNA of the CDR3: TGTGCCAGCAGCACCGACAGGTGGGCCTACAATGAGCAGTTCTTC.